The rows below give T cell receptor beta chains drawn from one sample of a study of OX40 agonist ivuxolimab in advanced cancers. This table comes from immunoSEQ multiplex PCR, and its TCRdb copy is limited to in-frame clones, with some not included. Here the sample spans about 53,000 clones, 75% to 90% being singletons. Sequenced material: CD4+ or CD8+ T cells sorted from blood, taken in a trial of the OX40 agonist ivuxolimab. Every receptor here comes from an adult with an advanced solid tumor such as melanoma, head and neck, liver or kidney cancer. Each CDR3 is given with its conserved first and last residue. Each record gives: J gene, V gene, CDR3 protein.

TRBJ1-2	TRBV10-3	CAISESGGLNGYTF
TRBJ1-5	TRBV28	CASLGGGGQGNQPQHF
TRBJ2-2	TRBV4-3	CASSRSTKVQGRVYTGELFF
TRBJ1-1	TRBV7-3	CASSDLEGTEAFF
TRBJ1-3	TRBV7-2	CASSLATDSGNTIYF
TRBJ2-7	TRBV2	CASSKTSGSIYEQYF
TRBJ1-1	TRBV28	CASRAGGVNTEAFF
TRBJ2-7	TRBV6-6	CASRGGPRDAQYF
TRBJ1-6	TRBV19	CASSRQGGDNSPLHF
TRBJ2-3	TRBV7-2	CASSFPADTQYF
TRBJ2-1	TRBV10-3	CAISDKRDNEQFF
TRBJ2-5	TRBV30	CAWRGTVRAETQYF
TRBJ2-7	TRBV7-2	CASSLDSSKQEYF
TRBJ1-1	TRBV5-4	CASSTHDRNTEAFF
TRBJ1-1	TRBV19	CASSLGHPNTEAFF
TRBJ2-7	TRBV7-9	CASSPAASFYEQYF
TRBJ1-2	TRBV19	CASTDRDGNYGYTF
TRBJ1-1	TRBV7-2	CASSFSVTTEAFF
TRBJ2-1	TRBV6-6	CASSSTLTGYTNEQFF
TRBJ2-2	TRBV11-2	CASSLVRGGAGELFF
TRBJ2-3	TRBV6-1	CASSIRDSTDTQYF
TRBJ2-7	TRBV15	CATSKNRGATGEQYF
TRBJ2-5	TRBV12-5	CASGLVRETQYF
TRBJ2-6	TRBV19	CASSILGSGANVLTF
TRBJ2-1	TRBV5-1	CASSLGPLRAGNEQFF
TRBJ2-3	TRBV7-2	CASSLDFSTDTQYF
TRBJ2-1	TRBV5-1	CASSFGTARYNEQFF
TRBJ2-7	TRBV5-4	CASSPRGDSYEQYF
TRBJ2-5	TRBV19	CASSIELVAEETQYF
TRBJ1-1	TRBV18	CASSPGQRNTEAFF
TRBJ1-2	TRBV30	CAWRGDLGYGYTF
TRBJ1-3	TRBV9	CASSATDRRAGNTIYF
TRBJ2-1	TRBV6-4	CASSRTSTPGEGEQFF
TRBJ1-5	TRBV21-1	CASSTVHGAGFDQPQHF
TRBJ2-3	TRBV7-3	CASSRGQGDTQYF
TRBJ1-1	TRBV19	CASTLGDRPRAFF
TRBJ1-2	TRBV19	CASSMGRTPNYGYTF
TRBJ2-5	TRBV7-9	CASSPPRGFGETQYF
TRBJ1-2	TRBV19	CASSMRGTDGYTF
TRBJ2-2	TRBV7-9	CASSISGDTGELFF
TRBJ1-2	TRBV5-5	CASSLAPVSRGYGYTF
TRBJ2-1	TRBV7-6	CASSLSQGASYNEQFF
TRBJ2-1	TRBV7-6	CASSLATQRAYNEQFF
TRBJ2-2	TRBV21-1	CASSNVGQGNTGELFF
TRBJ1-5	TRBV18	CASSEGATGGQPQHF
TRBJ2-5	TRBV4-3	CASSQLGGGNQETQYF
TRBJ1-1	TRBV2	CANIRERDTEAFF
TRBJ1-1	TRBV7-8	CASSLANSDTEAFF
TRBJ1-2	TRBV6-5	CASSYSQGANGYTF
TRBJ2-7	TRBV5-1	CASSLGGNYEQYF
TRBJ2-5	TRBV4-2	CASSLELAGGYTNQETQYF
TRBJ2-7	TRBV21-1	CASTARRGAYEQYF
TRBJ1-6	TRBV6-5	CASSYFYDRAHSPLHF
TRBJ1-1	TRBV6-1	CASNLGDSNTEAFF
TRBJ2-7	TRBV4-3	CASSQARQGSYEQYF
TRBJ2-4	TRBV28	CASVPTGTKNIQYF
TRBJ1-5	TRBV28	CASSHNLLRDGKNQPQHF
TRBJ2-1	TRBV30	CAWSLAGDYNEQFF
TRBJ2-2	TRBV19	CASSKIYGTSDTGELFF